This T cell receptor (beta chain) was sequenced for a study of human T cells and chemical hapten exposure. Overall study findings and caveats: TCRs at high frequency, those above 1 in 1000, did not change with DPC sensitization. Donor immune responses may differ from healthy people's, since all donors had alopecia.

This clonotype was detected ten times or more. The antigen is not known. Time point denoted: patch test 1, 2 weeks after DPC sensitization. The treatment is: therapeutic diphenylcyclopropenone sensitization with weekly scalp DPC. Each cDNA molecule in the library carried unique molecular identifiers. MiXCR was run by TCRdb on the RACE reads, yielding one entry per CDR3 protein. The table records 350,000 or so distinct CDR3 sequences, about 7% of them present only once. This clonotype was obtained from a young woman with alopecia areata. Some clones in this sample may be carry-over from other donors' samples. The sample in question was whole blood, obtained in connection with sensitization to the hapten diphenylcyclopropenone (DPC).

The CDR3 loop is CASSPTGEAQPQHF. CDR3 in DNA: TGTGCCAGCAGCCCTACAGGGGAGGCTCAGCCCCAGCATTTT. This chain connects TRBV6-6 to TRBJ1-5; 7 bases match TRBD1. The CDR3 runs 14 residues. Trimming at V came to 6 bases and at J to 6 bases, leaving 8 bases not matched to a gene. CDR1 is MNHNY, CDR2 SVGAGI, per germline (reference sequence).